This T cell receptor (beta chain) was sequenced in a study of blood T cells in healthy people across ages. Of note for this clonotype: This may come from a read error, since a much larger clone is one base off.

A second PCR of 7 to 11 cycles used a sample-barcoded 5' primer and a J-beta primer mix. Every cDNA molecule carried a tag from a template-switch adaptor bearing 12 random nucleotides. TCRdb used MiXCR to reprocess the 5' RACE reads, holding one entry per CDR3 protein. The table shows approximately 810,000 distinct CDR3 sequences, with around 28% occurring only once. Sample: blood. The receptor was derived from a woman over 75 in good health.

CDR3 sequence reads: CASSPPGTRRYNEQYF. In nucleotides, the CDR3 is TGTGCCAGCAGTCCCCCGGGGACTAGGCGCTACAATGAGCAGTACTTC. This sequence joins TRBV11-2 and TRBJ2-1; 8 bases match TRBD2. TRBJ2-7 matches the DNA end more closely, so the J call is doubtful. Germline CDR1 SGHAT, CDR2 FQNNGV. CDR3 length: 16 residues.